This TCR beta chain was observed in a study of T cells in Graves' hyperthyroidism and ophthalmopathy. General study findings and limits: Appearing also in blood were most of the thyroid clonotypes expanded above 0.001.

Germline CDR1 and CDR2: SGHKS and YYEKEE (reference sequence). With V trimmed by 4 bases and J by 2 bases, 8 bases remained unmatched. The CDR3 covers 16 residues. The source material, RNA transcripts, was used to amplify TCR beta CDR3 regions. HTBI primers were the set used in a first-round RT-PCR of the TCR CDR3. MiXCR, run by TCRdb on the multiplex PCR reads, gives a single entry per CDR3 protein. This table holds approximately 500,000 distinct CDR3 sequences, 35% to 55% found once. Patients between 18 and 65 years old had hyperthyroidism, newly diagnosed and lasting under 2 months. It was uncontrolled infection, other autoimmune disease, pregnancy or lactation that excluded patients. Orbital computed tomography and thyroid ultrasound, together with serum TRAb and thyroxine and clinical symptoms, were used for diagnoses. About this clonotype: Its antigen is unidentified.

This TCR was sampled from a woman under 30 with Graves' hyperthyroidism. The rearrangement links TRBV5-5 to TRBJ2-3; 9 positions agree with TRBD1. Sequencing was performed on peripheral blood or thyroid tissue (not recorded which). CDR3 residues: CASSLGTGIITDTQYF. DNA for the CDR3: TGTGCCAGCAGCCTCGGGACAGGGATTATCACAGATACGCAGTATTTT.